This TCR beta chain was sequenced for a study of blood T cell repertoires in COVID-19. As for the study in general: Whether acute or convalescent, the COVID-19 samples came from the United States, Italy and Spain. From T cells, B-cell-depleted T cells, or PBMCs came the material, which was cDNA or gDNA.

The CDR3 sequence is 17 residues long. With 3 bases removed from V and 5 bases from J, the gap between germline ends came to 22 bases. Looked up from germline, CDR1 is KGHDR and CDR2 is SFDVKD. Original analysis: Amplification with reference gene primers provided the estimates of nucleated cell counts. Using immunoSEQ multiplex PCR, the repertoire was profiled, and TCRdb retains in-frame clones only, with some absent. V, J and clone size are those of that table, while D and trimming were read from the DNA. The sample lists approximately 190,000 clones; about 88% were seen once. The receptor's source is a man aged 30 to 39 with active or convalescent COVID-19. The rearrangement joins TRBV24-1 to TRBJ2-7; tentative D call: TRBD2 (7 bases). The sample consisted of peripheral blood. This chain's CDR3 is CATSDAPSEGGPHEQYV. CDR3 DNA sequence: TGTGCCACCAGTGATGCCCCTTCAGAGGGGGGGCCCCACGAGCAGTACGTC.